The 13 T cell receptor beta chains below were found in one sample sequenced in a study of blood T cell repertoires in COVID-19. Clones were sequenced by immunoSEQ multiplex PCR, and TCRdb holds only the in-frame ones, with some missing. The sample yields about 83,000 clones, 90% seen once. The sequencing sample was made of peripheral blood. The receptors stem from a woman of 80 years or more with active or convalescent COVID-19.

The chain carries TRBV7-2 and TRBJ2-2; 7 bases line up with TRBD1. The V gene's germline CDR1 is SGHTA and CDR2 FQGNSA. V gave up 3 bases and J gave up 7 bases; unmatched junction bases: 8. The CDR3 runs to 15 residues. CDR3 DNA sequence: TGTGCCAGCAGCTTCCAACAGGGGAAGGGCGGGGAGCTGTTTTTT. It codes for CASSFQQGKGGELFF.

The CDR3, as DNA: TGCGCCAGCAGCTTACTTAGCAATCAGCCCCAGCATTTT. The encoded protein is CASSLLSNQPQHF. The chain recombines TRBV5-1 with TRBJ1-5; D remains ambiguous. This CDR3 is 13 amino acids long. Trimming removed 2 bases from V and 0 bases from J, with 3 bases in between. CDR1 and CDR2 from the germline V gene are SGHRS and YFSETQ.

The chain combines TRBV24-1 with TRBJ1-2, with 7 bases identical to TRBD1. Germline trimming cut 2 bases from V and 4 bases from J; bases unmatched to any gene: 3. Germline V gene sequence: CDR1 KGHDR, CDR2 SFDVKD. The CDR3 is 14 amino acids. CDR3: CATSDSGGSYGYTF. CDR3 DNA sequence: TGTGCCACCAGTGATTCAGGGGGTAGCTATGGCTACACCTTC.

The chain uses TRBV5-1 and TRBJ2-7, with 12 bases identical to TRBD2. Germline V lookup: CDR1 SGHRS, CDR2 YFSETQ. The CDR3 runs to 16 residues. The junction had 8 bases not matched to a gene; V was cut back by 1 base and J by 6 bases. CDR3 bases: TGCGCCAGCAGCTTGCGGCTAGCGGGGGGGCAAGGCGAGCAGTACTTC. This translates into CASSLRLAGGQGEQYF.

The CDR3 is CASSHTMGYTF. CDR3 sequence (DNA): TGCGCCAGCAGCCACACTATGGGCTACACCTTC. V usage is TRBV4-1 and J usage is TRBJ1-2; unclear D gene. Germline V gives CDR1 MGHRA, CDR2 YSYEKL. CDR3 length: 11 amino acids. The V and J ends lost 3 bases and 8 bases respectively, with 7 bases between them.

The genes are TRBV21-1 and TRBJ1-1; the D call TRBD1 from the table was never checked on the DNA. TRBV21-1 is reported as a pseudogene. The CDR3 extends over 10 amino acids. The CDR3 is CGQAFGEAFF. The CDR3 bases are TGCGGACAGGCCTTTGGTGAAGCTTTCTTT.

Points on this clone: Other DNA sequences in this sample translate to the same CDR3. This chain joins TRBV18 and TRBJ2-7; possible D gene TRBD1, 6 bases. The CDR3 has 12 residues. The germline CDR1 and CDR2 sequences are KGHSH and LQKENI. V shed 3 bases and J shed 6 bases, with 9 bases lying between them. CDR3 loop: CASSPRGSEQYF. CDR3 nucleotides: TGTGCCAGCTCACCCAGGGGTTCCGAGCAGTACTTC.

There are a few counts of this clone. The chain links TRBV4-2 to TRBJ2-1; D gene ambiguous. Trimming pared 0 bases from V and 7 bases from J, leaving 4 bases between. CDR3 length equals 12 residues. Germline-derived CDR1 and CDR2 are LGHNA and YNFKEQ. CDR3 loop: CASSQDYNEQFF. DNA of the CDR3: TGTGCCAGCAGCCAAGACTATAATGAGCAGTTCTTC.

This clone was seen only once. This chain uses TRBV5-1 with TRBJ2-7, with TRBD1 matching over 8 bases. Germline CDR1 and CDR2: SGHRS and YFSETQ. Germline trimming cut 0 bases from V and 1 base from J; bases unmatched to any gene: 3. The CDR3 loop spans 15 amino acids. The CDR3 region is CASSLGQGASYEQYF. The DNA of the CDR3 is TGCGCCAGCAGCTTGGGCCAGGGGGCATCCTACGAGCAGTACTTC.

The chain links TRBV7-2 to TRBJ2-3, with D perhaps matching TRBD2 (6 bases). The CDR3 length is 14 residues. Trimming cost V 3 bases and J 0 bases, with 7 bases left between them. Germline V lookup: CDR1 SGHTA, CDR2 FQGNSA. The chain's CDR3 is CASSLRDSTDTQYF. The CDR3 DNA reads TGTGCCAGCAGCTTGCGGGACAGCACAGATACGCAGTATTTT.

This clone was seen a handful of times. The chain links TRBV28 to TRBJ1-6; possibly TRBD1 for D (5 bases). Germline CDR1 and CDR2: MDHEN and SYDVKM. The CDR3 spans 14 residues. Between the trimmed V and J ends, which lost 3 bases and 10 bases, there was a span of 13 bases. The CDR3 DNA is TGTGCCAGCAGTTTTCCAGGGTCGGAATCACCCCTCCACTTT. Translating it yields CASSFPGSESPLHF. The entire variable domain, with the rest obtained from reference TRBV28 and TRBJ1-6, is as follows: DVKVTQSSRYLVKRTGEKVFLECVQDMDHENMFWYRQDPGLGLRLIYFSYDVKMKEKGDIPEGYSVSREKKERFSLILESASTNQTSMYLCASSFPGSESPLHFGNGTRLTVT.

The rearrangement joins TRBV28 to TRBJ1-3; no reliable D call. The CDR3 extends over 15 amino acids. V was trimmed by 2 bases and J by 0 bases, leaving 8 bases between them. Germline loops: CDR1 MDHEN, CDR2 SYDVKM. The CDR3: CASSLTANSGNTIYF. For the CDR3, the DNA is TGTGCCAGCAGTTTAACAGCTAACTCTGGAAACACCATATATTTT.

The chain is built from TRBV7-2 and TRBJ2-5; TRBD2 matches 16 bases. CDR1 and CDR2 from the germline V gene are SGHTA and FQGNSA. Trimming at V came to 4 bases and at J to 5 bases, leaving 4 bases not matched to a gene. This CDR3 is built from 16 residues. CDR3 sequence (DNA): TGTGCCAGCAGCTCAGGGACTAGCGGGGGGGCGGAGACCCAGTACTTC. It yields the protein CASSSGTSGGAETQYF.